Following are 9 T cell receptor beta chains from one sample sequenced in a study of blood T cell repertoires in COVID-19 (dated by TCRdb to the early 2020s). Libraries were built with the immunoSEQ multiplex PCR assay. The clones in this table, taken by TCRdb from immuneACCESS, are in-frame only. Not every clone is retained; where verified, under half of the shortfall comes from an unresolved V gene, and the cause of the rest is unknown. This sample lists 250,000 to 350,000 clones; 85% to 90% were detected once. In total, the top ten clones hold over 9% of the sample. Sequencing used peripheral blood. Receptors originate from a woman younger than 45 with COVID-19, enrolled during active disease.

This sequence joins TRBV19 and TRBJ2-7; unclear D gene. Per the germline V gene, CDR1 is LNHDA and CDR2 is SQIVND (reference sequence). V lost 6 bases and J 2 bases, leaving 11 bases between the germline ends. The length of the CDR3 is 13 residues. The CDR3 nucleotides are TGTGCCAGTAGCCTGGGCCCCACCTACGAGCAGTACTTC. It is translated as CASSLGPTYEQYF.

This clone appeared a single time. CDR3 DNA: TGTGCCAGCAGTAAGGGACTCTTTCCGTCGGAGACCCAGTACTTC. Its translation is CASSKGLFPSETQYF. The J gene is TRBJ2-5, the V gene TRBV28; maybe TRBD2 (6 bases). This CDR3 comprises 15 residues. Between the trimmed V and J ends, which lost 5 bases and 5 bases, there was a span of 18 bases. Germline V gene data show CDR1 as MDHEN and CDR2 as SYDVKM. Full variable domain (missing parts from reference TRBV28 and TRBJ2-5): DVKVTQSSRYLVKRTGEKVFLECVQDMDHENMFWYRQDPGLGLRLIYFSYDVKMKEKGDIPEGYSVSREKKERFSLILESASTNQTSMYLCASSKGLFPSETQYFGPGTRLLVL.

The chain recombines TRBV9 with TRBJ2-3; 7 nucleotides agree with TRBD2. J lost 4 bases, V lost 0 bases, and 5 bases had no gene match. Germline CDR1 is SGDLS and CDR2 is YYNGEE. This CDR3 has 15 residues. The CDR3: CASSVVGGSSDTQYF. CDR3 DNA: TGTGCCAGCAGCGTAGTTGGCGGGAGTTCAGATACGCAGTATTTT.

The chain is built from TRBV24-1 and TRBJ2-3, with 9 bases fitting TRBD2. Looked up from germline, CDR1 is KGHDR and CDR2 is SFDVKD. The V segment lost 7 bases and the J segment 11 bases; nucleotides outside the gene matches: 12. The CDR3 covers 14 residues. In DNA, the CDR3 is TGTGCCACCAGAAAAAGTAGCGGGAGAAAACGGCAGTATTTT. Translating it yields CATRKSSGRKRQYF.

The V and J genes are TRBV28 and TRBJ1-1; 10 bases are a match to TRBD1. Germline V lookup: CDR1 MDHEN, CDR2 SYDVKM. This CDR3 is 17 amino acids long. The V segment lost 5 bases and the J segment 11 bases; nucleotides outside the gene matches: 20. As DNA, the CDR3 is TGTGCCAGCAGTACCCCCCGTATAAGACAGGGGGCGCTTCAGGCTTTCTTT. Its translation is CASSTPRIRQGALQAFF.

The V and J genes are TRBV7-2 and TRBJ2-1; D not resolved. CDR1 and CDR2 from the germline V gene are SGHTA and FQGNSA. V was shortened by 6 bases and J by 9 bases, with 18 bases between the two germline ends. This CDR3 region has 14 residues. CDR3 nucleotides: TGTGCCAGCAGATCCAACTCTCCTTTCGGTGAGCAGTTCTTC. It yields the protein CASRSNSPFGEQFF.

The chain couples TRBV30 to TRBJ2-2; 8 positions match TRBD1. CDR1 GTSNPN and CDR2 SVGIG come from the germline V gene (reference sequence). Trimming removed 4 bases from V and 7 bases from J; junction bases left unmatched: 5. This CDR3 has 13 residues. The CDR3, as DNA: TGTGCCTGGAAGACAGGGGAGATCGGGGAGCTGTTTTTT. Encoded protein: CAWKTGEIGELFF.

The chain carries TRBV7-9 and TRBJ2-7; 11 bases are a match to TRBD2. Germline-derived CDR1 and CDR2 are SEHNR and FQNEAQ (reference sequence). The CDR3 sequence is 15 residues long. J gave up 5 bases and V 5 bases, and 8 bases lay outside the gene matches. Here the CDR3 reads CASSPTALAGDEQYF. The CDR3 coding sequence is TGTGCCAGCAGCCCTACGGCACTAGCGGGGGACGAGCAGTACTTC.

The chain combines TRBV2 with TRBJ2-7; 8 bases agree with TRBD2. This CDR3 region has 14 residues. V gave up 4 bases and J gave up 3 bases; unmatched junction bases: 5. Germline V lookup: CDR1 SNHLY, CDR2 FYNNEI. CDR3 residues: CASSAGTSYYEQYF. CDR3 nucleotide sequence: TGTGCCAGCAGTGCAGGGACTAGTTACTACGAGCAGTACTTC.